Reported below is one TCR beta chain. Its antigen remains undetermined. No base quality information exists; no much larger clone differs at one position. CD8 naive samples were CD45RO-negative cells positively selected for CCR7, giving a CD45RA+CCR7+ population that excluded TemRA cells. Healthy HIV-negative adults with no recently reported acute infections or vaccinations were included as donors. Every donor was a Caucasian adult living in Nashville, Tennessee, USA. Blood was collected by leukapheresis, and PBMCs were isolated by Ficoll-Histopaque density gradient centrifugation and then cryopreserved in liquid nitrogen vapor phase. Analytical flow cytometry was used to check the purity and quantity of every magnetically sorted T cell population. Genomic DNA was isolated from each sorted fraction and quantified by UV absorbance on a Nanodrop 2000c. The V and J ends are trimmed by 0 bases and 3 bases, leaving 18 bases between them. The cysteine opens and the phenylalanine closes a CDR3 of 17 amino acids. The retained sequence is limited to the CDR3, 51 bases, with the frame set at the first base. Based on the germline V gene, the CDR1 and CDR2 sequences are SGHTS and YDEGEE.

TCR CDR3 regions were amplified from genomic DNA by multiplex PCR using the deep immunoSEQ assay. Extracted genomic DNA from each cell subset was spread evenly across all wells of several immunoSEQ 96-well plates, with each plate serving as a replicate. Each replicate PCR for sorted subsets received 200 ng genomic DNA, equal to about 30,000 T cell genomes. Purified libraries were quantified with a Qubit 3.0 fluorometer, sized on a Bioanalyzer 2100, and re-quantified with the KAPA Library Quantification kit. Every immunoSEQ 96-well plate was sequenced on a separate single-read 150-cycle Illumina NextSeq 550 flow cell. From the authors' description of their analysis: The immunoSEQ output contained only junctional sequences without quality scores, so filtering could not match that applied to full-length reads. Sequences were annotated with PyIR, a Python wrapper for IgBLAST v1.9, and V/J genes and CDR3 were assigned using IMGT germline references. Any read was removed if the V/J assignment was weak (E-value above 1e-6), the CDR3 was missing, or the read contained stop codons, out-of-frame junctions, or ambiguous translated residues. V3J clonotypes were defined by identical inferred V gene, J gene, and CDR3 amino acid sequence. Percentage overlap between repertoires was computed as shared unique clonotypes divided by the size of the smaller repertoire. Richness of each repertoire was evaluated using RTK rarefaction, the Chao1 estimator, and Recon v2.1 estimates of unobserved clonotypes. OLGA was used to compute generation probabilities for all TCRbeta clonotypes that the gDNA method yielded from a handful of donors. The clones in this table, taken by TCRdb from immuneACCESS, are in-frame only. Not every clone is retained; where verified, under half of the shortfall comes from an unresolved V gene, and the cause of the rest is unknown. V and J calls and clone size are those listed in that table; D and trimming were worked out from the DNA. Recorded for this sample are around 1,900,000 clones; over 85% of them occurred a single time. The biggest ten clones account for about 1.7% of the sample.

The entry originates in a study of shared clonotypes between healthy human individuals (dated by TCRdb to the early 2020s). About the investigation overall: The cohort included three men and a couple of women between 18 and 49 years of age. To increase sequencing depth and limit assay-specific biases, different laboratories used diverse techniques to prepare libraries and sequence TCR repertoires. For each donor, CD4 naive and CD4 memory were each run on three plates, CD8 naive on two plates, and CD8 memory on one plate. To estimate repertoire size and how much clonotype sharing occurs between individuals, the study deeply sequenced the blood TCR repertoires of a handful of healthy adults. Per donor, leukapheresis produced somewhere between about 0.9 and 9 billion PBMCs. Broader findings and caveats from the paper: Only blood was sampled, and tissue TCR repertoires likely differ from those in blood. Incomplete sequencing was indicated by rarefaction of sorted-subset datasets, despite the large sequencing depth. Based on pairwise subsampling, the degree of clonotype sharing among donors was expected to be affected by sequencing depth. Compared with non-shared clonotypes, the clonotypes found in all four sorted-subset donors had higher generation probabilities. Larger estimated clonotype richness was generally found for naive subsets than for memory subsets. Because the study included a small number of donors, the genetic and exposure-history diversity represented was limited. When a few donors were compared, the shared fraction of clonotypes was 5% to 6.5% for naive CD4, less than 4% for naive CD8, 2% to 2.5% for memory CD4, and 0.35% to 0.5% for memory CD8.

The V gene is TRBV5-8 and the J gene is TRBJ1-1; TRBD1 is a possible D gene, resting on 5 matching bases. This TCR was sampled from a man younger than 30 in good health. Some clones in this sample may be carry-over from other donors' samples. The sequenced sample was naive CD8+ T cells from PBMCs. This specimen's cell subset or site label, per the study, means: CD45RA+CCR7+. Read as DNA, the sequence is TGTGCCAGCAGCTTGGAGAATATCGAGGTAGGGGACACTGAAGCTTTCTTT. Translated, this gives CASSLENIEVGDTEAFF.